Described below is a single T cell receptor (beta chain) sequence and its context. Its matching antigen is unknown. Germline V gene sequence: CDR1 MNHEY, CDR2 SVGAGI. The CDR3 length is 14 residues. Trimming took off 6 bases at V and 0 bases at J, with 12 bases between the two ends. The PCR employed 60 Vbeta primers together with 13 Jbeta primers. Only in-frame clones appear in the TCRdb table, and some are missing; sequencing was by immunoSEQ multiplex PCR. The sample holds about 150,000 clones, roughly 78% seen once. The source of the sample is a study of cytomegalovirus exposure and HLA in healthy donors. Study-level findings and limits: It has been reported that TCR beta sequences accurately predicted the HLA-A and HLA-B alleles of most subjects. A list of 150 or so TCR beta chains associated with cytomegalovirus was given. A further, later analysis showed that HLA-associated TCR beta chains (compared with equally common others) were more clonally expanded. Later analysis reportedly placed an Asian-associated ancestry cluster below the roughly 600-donor mean in N-insertions.

Specimen: PBMCs. The genes are TRBV6-5 and TRBJ2-7; perhaps TRBD1 as D (5 bases). The TCR was taken from a woman in her forties or fifties in good health and CMV-seropositive. The CDR3 loop is CASRRQKSSYEQYF. CDR3 DNA: TGTGCCAGCAGGCGACAGAAGAGCTCCTACGAGCAGTACTTC.